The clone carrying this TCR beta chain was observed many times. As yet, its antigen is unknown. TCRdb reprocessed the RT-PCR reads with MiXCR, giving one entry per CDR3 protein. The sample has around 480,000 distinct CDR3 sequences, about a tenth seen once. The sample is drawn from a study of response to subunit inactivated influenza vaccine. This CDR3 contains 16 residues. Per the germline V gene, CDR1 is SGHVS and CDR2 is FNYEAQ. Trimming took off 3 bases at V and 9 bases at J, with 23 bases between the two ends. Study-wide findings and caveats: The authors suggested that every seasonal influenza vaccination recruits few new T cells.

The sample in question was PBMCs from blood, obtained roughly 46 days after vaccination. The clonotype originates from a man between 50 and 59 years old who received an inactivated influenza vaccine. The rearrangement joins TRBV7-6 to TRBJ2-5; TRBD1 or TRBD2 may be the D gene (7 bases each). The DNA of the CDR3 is TGTGCCAGCAGCTTGAAAAGGGAGGGCAGGGGGGCGTCCCAGTACTTC. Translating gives CASSLKREGRGASQYF.